The rows below give T cell receptor beta chains drawn from one sample of a study of cytomegalovirus exposure and HLA in healthy donors. The method was immunoSEQ multiplex PCR; TCRdb's version includes in-frame clones alone and lacks a portion of them. The sample includes around 97,000 clones, approximately 9% of them seen just once. The sequencing input was PBMCs. These receptors were taken from a man between 50 and 59 years old in good health and CMV-seropositive. CDR3s include the opening cysteine and the closing phenylalanine or tryptophan. The D gene is left open where the match is weak. Expanded clones get a size class; other rows say once, few or many, or leave the size out.

>NA|TRBV30|TRBJ1-5|few
TGTGCCTGGAGTGGACAGCCACATCAGCCCCAGCATTTT
CAWSGQPHQPQHF
>NA|TRBV11-3|TRBJ2-1|few
TGTGCCAGCAGCTTACCAGGATACAATGAGCAGTTCTTC
CASSLPGYNEQFF
>TRBD1|TRBV9|TRBJ1-2|few
TGTGCCAGCAGCGAGAGGGGACAGAATGGCTACACCTTC
CASSERGQNGYTF
>NA|TRBV5-6|TRBJ1-1|NA
TGTGCCAGCAGCATTGGACAGCTCCTAATCATGAACACTGAAGCTTTCTTT
CASSIGQLLIMNTEAFF
>TRBD2|TRBV7-2|TRBJ2-7|NA
TGTGCCAGCAGCCCGCGGACTAGCGGGAGCTACGAGCAGTACTTC
CASSPRTSGSYEQYF
>TRBD2|TRBV2|TRBJ2-3|NA
TGTGCCAGCAGCCTCATACTAGCGGGAGATCTTAGCACAGATACGCAGTATTTT
CASSLILAGDLSTDTQYF
>NA|TRBV28|TRBJ1-1|NA
TGTGCCAGCAGTTTAGTTGGGGAGGTGACTGAAGCTTTCTTT
CASSLVGEVTEAFF
>TRBD2|TRBV27|TRBJ2-7|few
TGTGCCAGCAGTTCGGTGTATAGCGGGAGGGCCTCCTACGAGCAGTACTTC
CASSSVYSGRASYEQYF
>NA|TRBV5-1|TRBJ2-7|NA
TGCGCCAGCAGCCCCGACAGGATCATCCACGAGCAGTACTTC
CASSPDRIIHEQYF
>TRBD2|TRBV7-9|TRBJ2-1|NA
TGTGCTAAGTCTAGCGGGATCTACAATGAGCAGTTCTTC
CAKSSGIYNEQFF
>TRBD1|TRBV5-1|TRBJ2-2|few
TGCGCCAGCAGCTTGTCCGGACAGGGGGGAGTAGGGGAGCTGTTTTTT
CASSLSGQGGVGELFF
>TRBD1|TRBV7-8|TRBJ2-7|many
TGTGCCAGCAGCTCGATAGGACAGGGCTACGAGCAGTACTTC
CASSSIGQGYEQYF
>NA|TRBV4-2|TRBJ1-4|few
TGTGCCAGCAGCCGAACAGTTCTCAATGAAAAACTGTTTTTT
CASSRTVLNEKLFF
>NA|TRBV2|TRBJ1-6|NA
TGTGCCAGCAGTGAATACAGCTCCTATAATTCACCCCTCCACTTT
CASSEYSSYNSPLHF
>TRBD2|TRBV10-3|TRBJ2-1|NA
TGTGCCATCAGGGGGCTGAAGCGGGAGGCTTATTGGGAGCAGTTCTTC
CAIRGLKREAYWEQFF
>NA|TRBV11-2|TRBJ1-1|NA
TGTGCCAGCAGCTCCATAGGGGGTCGTACCAAGGGCACTGAAGCTTTCTTT
CASSSIGGRTKGTEAFF
>TRBD2|TRBV30|TRBJ2-1|NA
TGTGCCTGGTTAGCGGGGCAGTTCTTC
CAWLAGQFF
>NA|TRBV5-6|TRBJ1-2|NA
TGTGCCAGCAGCTTGGGTAGGGGCTATGGCTACACCTTC
CASSLGRGYGYTF